Here is one TCR beta chain with its context. The antigen is unknown. The data were taken from a study of CD8+ T cells in alopecia areata. General study findings and limits: With just one nonresponder, it is still uncertain whether baseline CD8+ expansion relates to response.

Germline-derived CDR1 and CDR2 are SNHLY and FYNNEI. The CDR3 sequence is 15 residues long. V lost 5 bases and J 2 bases, leaving 16 bases between the germline ends. Reverse transcription of extracted RNA yielded cDNA, which provided the sequencing template. Assay used: immunoSEQ multiplex PCR; TCRdb lists only in-frame clones, some missing. The sample yields 75,000 to 100,000 clones, just over 70% seen once. The sample's treatment: oral pan-JAK inhibitor, 5-10 mg twice daily. Alopecia areata patients had lesional scalp punch biopsies and peripheral blood taken from them. This sequence originates from a human donor with alopecia areata. The V gene is TRBV2, the J gene TRBJ2-7; possibly TRBD1 or TRBD2 for D (5 bases each). The sequenced sample was CD8+ T cells sorted from blood, obtained at approximately week 42, from a patient treated with tofacitinib. The CDR3 region is CASSPIGDHTYEQYF. The CDR3 coding sequence is TGTGCCAGCAGTCCTATTGGGGACCACACCTACGAGCAGTACTTC.